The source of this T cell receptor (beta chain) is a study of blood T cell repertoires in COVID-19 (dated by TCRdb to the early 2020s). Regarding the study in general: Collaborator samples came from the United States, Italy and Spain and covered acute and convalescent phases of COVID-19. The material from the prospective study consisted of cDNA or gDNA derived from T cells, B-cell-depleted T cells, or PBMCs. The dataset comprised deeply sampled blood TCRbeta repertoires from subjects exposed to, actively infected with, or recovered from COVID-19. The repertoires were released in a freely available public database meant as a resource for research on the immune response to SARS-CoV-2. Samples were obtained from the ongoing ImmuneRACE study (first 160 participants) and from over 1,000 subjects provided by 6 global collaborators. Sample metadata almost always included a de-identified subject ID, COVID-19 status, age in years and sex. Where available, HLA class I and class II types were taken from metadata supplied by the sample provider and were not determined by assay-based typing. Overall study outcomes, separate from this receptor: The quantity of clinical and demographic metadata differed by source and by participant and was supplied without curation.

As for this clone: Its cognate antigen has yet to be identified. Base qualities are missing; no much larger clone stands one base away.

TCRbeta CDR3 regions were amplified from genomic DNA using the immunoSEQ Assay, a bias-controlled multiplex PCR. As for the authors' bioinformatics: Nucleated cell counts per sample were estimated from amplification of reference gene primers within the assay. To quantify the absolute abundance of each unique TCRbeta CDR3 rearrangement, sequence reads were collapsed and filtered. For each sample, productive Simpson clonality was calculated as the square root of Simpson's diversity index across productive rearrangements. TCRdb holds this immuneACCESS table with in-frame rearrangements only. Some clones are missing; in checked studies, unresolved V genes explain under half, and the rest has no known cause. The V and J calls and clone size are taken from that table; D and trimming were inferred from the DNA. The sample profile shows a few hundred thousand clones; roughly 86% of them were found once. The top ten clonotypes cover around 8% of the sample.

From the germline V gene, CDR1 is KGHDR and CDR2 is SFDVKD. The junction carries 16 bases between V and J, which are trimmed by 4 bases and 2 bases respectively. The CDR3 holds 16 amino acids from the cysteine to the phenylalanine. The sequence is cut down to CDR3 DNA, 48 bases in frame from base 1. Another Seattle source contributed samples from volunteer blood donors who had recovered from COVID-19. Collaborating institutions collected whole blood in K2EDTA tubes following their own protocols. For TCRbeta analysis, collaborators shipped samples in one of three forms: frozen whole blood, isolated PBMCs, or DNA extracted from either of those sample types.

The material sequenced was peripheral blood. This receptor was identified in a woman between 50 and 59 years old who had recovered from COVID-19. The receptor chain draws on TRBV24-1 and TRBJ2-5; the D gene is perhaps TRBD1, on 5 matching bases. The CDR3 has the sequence CATSDSGHFRQETQYF. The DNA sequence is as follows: TGTGCCACCAGTGACTCCGGACATTTTCGGCAAGAGACCCAGTACTTC.